Presented here are 28 T cell receptor beta chains from one specimen sequenced in a study of graft-versus-host responses after intestinal transplantation. Produced via immunoSEQ multiplex PCR; TCRdb's table is partial and in-frame only. Among 90,000 to 100,000 clones, roughly 88% were seen once, and the ten largest hold 1.4%. The material was PBMCs, obtained 255 days after intestinal transplant. These receptors all stem from a human patient who received an intestinal transplant, so some T cells may come from the graft donor.

This rearrangement joins TRBV7-2 to TRBJ2-7, with TRBD1 identical over 7 bases. The CDR3 contains 15 residues. V was clipped by 1 base and J by 2 bases; unmatched bases: 5. Germline lookup yields CDR1 SGHTA and CDR2 FQGNSA. CDR3 sequence (DNA): TGTGCCAGCAGCTTAGGGTGGGACAGTGCCTACGAGCAGTACTTC. Encoded protein: CASSLGWDSAYEQYF.

This clone was found a few times. This chain connects TRBV6-1 to TRBJ1-1; D is unresolved. Trimming took off 8 bases at V and 0 bases at J, with 10 bases between the two ends. Per germline, CDR1 MNHNS and CDR2 SASEGT. The CDR3 covers 13 residues. The CDR3 loop is CASLEPLNTEAFF. CDR3 DNA sequence: TGTGCCAGCTTGGAGCCTTTGAACACTGAAGCTTTCTTT.

The gene calls are TRBV4-2 and TRBJ2-2, with D uncertain. Trimming took off 1 base at V and 0 bases at J, with 9 bases between the two ends. In germline, CDR1 is LGHNA, CDR2 YNFKEQ. The CDR3 contains 16 residues. The CDR3 sequence is CASSQVTAANTGELFF. As DNA, the CDR3 is TGTGCCAGCAGCCAAGTAACCGCCGCGAACACCGGGGAGCTGTTTTTT.

This clone was counted once. CDR3 bases: TGCGCCAGCAGCCAAGAAACAGGGGCAAACTATGGCTACACCTTC. Protein product: CASSQETGANYGYTF. This chain connects TRBV4-3 to TRBJ1-2, with TRBD1 matching 7 bases. The CDR3 runs to 15 residues. V shed 0 bases, J shed 2 bases, and the junction held 3 bases outside the gene matches. CDR1 and CDR2 (germline): LGHNA, YSLEER.

The gene calls are TRBV9 and TRBJ2-3; D unclear. This CDR3 spans 14 amino acids. The germline V and J ends were trimmed by 0 bases and 2 bases, with 7 bases remaining between them. In germline, CDR1 is SGDLS, CDR2 YYNGEE. The CDR3 DNA is TGTGCCAGCAGCGTAGGACCTATCACAGATACGCAGTATTTT. Translation gives CASSVGPITDTQYF.

V gene TRBV25-1 combines with J gene TRBJ2-2; D uncertain. With 2 bases removed from V and 4 bases from J, the gap between germline ends came to 8 bases. CDR1 and CDR2 from the germline V gene are MGHDK and SYGVNS. The CDR3 loop spans 14 amino acids. The CDR3 loop is CASSEGIFTGELFF. The DNA for the CDR3 is TGTGCCAGCAGTGAAGGAATCTTCACCGGGGAGCTGTTTTTT.

J is TRBJ1-2 and V is TRBV7-9, with 7 bases fitting TRBD1. There are 11 residues in the CDR3. With 11 bases clipped from V and 10 bases from J, the junction kept 10 bases outside the gene matches. The germline V gene has CDR1 SEHNR and CDR2 FQNEAQ (reference sequence). Written as DNA, the CDR3 is TGTGCCGACGAAAAAGGGGGCGACTACACCTTC. It translates to CADEKGGDYTF.

The rearrangement links TRBV2 to TRBJ1-4; no clear D gene. Trimming removed 7 bases from V and 8 bases from J, with 20 bases in between. This CDR3 is built from 15 residues. Germline CDR1 SNHLY, CDR2 FYNNEI. CDR3 in amino acids: CASKWAPLQSEKLFF. The CDR3 DNA follows: TGTGCCAGCAAGTGGGCCCCCCTACAATCAGAAAAACTGTTTTTT.

The rearrangement uses TRBV27 and TRBJ1-5, with D maybe TRBD1 (5 bases). From germline, CDR1 is MNHEY and CDR2 SMNVEV (reference sequence). The CDR3 loop spans 14 amino acids. Trimming pared 2 bases from V and 5 bases from J, leaving 10 bases between. CDR3 nucleotide sequence: TGTGCCAGCAGTTTAGGGACGGAGGATCAGCCCCAGCATTTT. Its translation: CASSLGTEDQPQHF.

This clone was counted once. J is TRBJ2-4 and V is TRBV4-1; 16 bases map to TRBD2. The CDR3 is 15 residues long. V lost 4 bases and J lost 14; bases outside the gene matches: 8. Germline-derived CDR1 and CDR2 are MGHRA and YSYEKL. CDR3 in DNA: TGCGCCAGCAGCCCAACCGGGACTAGCGGGGGGGCCAAGTACTTC. Amino acid sequence: CASSPTGTSGGAKYF.

This rearrangement joins TRBV10-3 to TRBJ2-5, with D tentatively TRBD1 (5 bases). The V and J ends lost 2 bases and 4 bases respectively, with 14 bases between them. The CDR3 has 15 amino acids. CDR1 is ENHRY and CDR2 is SYGVKD in the germline V gene. CDR3 residues: CAISEGQGTGETQYF. As DNA, the CDR3 is TGTGCCATCAGTGAGGGGCAGGGAACGGGAGAGACCCAGTACTTC.

The chain uses TRBV7-9 and TRBJ2-3; D is possibly TRBD2 (6 bases). This CDR3 spans 16 amino acids. Germline loops: CDR1 SEHNR, CDR2 FQNEAQ (reference sequence). Trimming took 1 base from V and 6 from J, leaving 17 bases between them. CDR3 in amino acids: CASSLDATLGLDTQYF. The CDR3 nucleotides read TGTGCCAGCAGCTTAGACGCCACCTTGGGACTGGATACGCAGTATTTT. Looking up the rest from reference TRBV7-9 and TRBJ2-3 gives the full variable domain: DTGVSQNPRHKITKRGQNVTFRCDPISEHNRLYWYRQTLGQGPEFLTYFQNEAQLEKSRLLSDRFSAERPKGSFSTLEIQRTEQGDSAMYLCASSLDATLGLDTQYFGPGTRLTVL.

The chain recombines TRBV9 with TRBJ1-6; 9 bases agree with TRBD1. With V trimmed by 4 bases and J by 2 bases, 10 bases remained unmatched. This CDR3 has 18 amino acids. The germline gives CDR1 SGDLS, CDR2 YYNGEE. The CDR3 DNA is TGTGCCAGCAGCCCCCGGCCGGGACAGGGTGCCTATAATTCACCCCTCCACTTT. It specifies CASSPRPGQGAYNSPLHF. The entire variable domain, with the rest obtained from reference TRBV9 and TRBJ1-6, is as follows: DSGVTQTPKHLITATGQRVTLRCSPRSGDLSVYWYQQSLDQGLQFLIQYYNGEERAKGNILERFSAQQFPDLHSELNLSSLELGDSALYFCASSPRPGQGAYNSPLHFGNGTRLTVT.

The V and J genes are TRBV6-6 and TRBJ2-3, with 8 bases that match TRBD1. The trim removed 2 bases at V and 4 bases at J, leaving 8 bases unmatched. This CDR3 spans 16 amino acids. CDR1 is MNHNY, CDR2 SVGAGI, per germline (reference sequence). CDR3 loop: CASSYLGQGRADTQYF. The CDR3 DNA reads as TGTGCCAGCAGTTACCTTGGACAGGGCCGGGCAGATACGCAGTATTTT.

V gene TRBV6-5 combines with J gene TRBJ2-7; 12 bases are shared with TRBD1. Germline CDR1 and CDR2: MNHEY and SVGAGI. Germline trimming cut 2 bases from V and 7 bases from J; bases unmatched to any gene: 6. There are 15 residues in the CDR3. CDR3 in amino acids: CASSYRGTGGVEQYF. Written as DNA, the CDR3 is TGTGCCAGCAGTTACAGAGGGACAGGGGGCGTGGAGCAGTACTTC.

This clone appeared a few times. This chain links TRBV28 with TRBJ1-4, with a possible D match to TRBD1 (6 bases). This CDR3 has 13 amino acids. The V end lost 10 bases, the J end lost 0 bases, and 9 bases lay between the germline ends. From germline, CDR1 is MDHEN and CDR2 SYDVKM. This CDR3 reads CATKGATNEKLFF. DNA of the CDR3: TGTGCCACCAAGGGGGCAACTAATGAAAAACTGTTTTTT.

The chain combines TRBV6-1 with TRBJ1-1; D uncertain. Germline assignment: CDR1 MNHNS and CDR2 SASEGT. V was shortened by 3 bases and J by 0 bases, with 8 bases between the two germline ends. The CDR3 has 14 residues. The CDR3 nucleotides read TGTGCCAGCAGTGAGGCTGCCATGAACACTGAAGCTTTCTTT. Translating it yields CASSEAAMNTEAFF.

This clone has only one observation. The chain carries TRBV19 and TRBJ2-1, with 11 positions matching TRBD2. This CDR3 comprises 15 residues. Germline lookup yields CDR1 LNHDA and CDR2 SQIVND (reference sequence). With V trimmed by 4 bases and J by 6 bases, 5 bases remained unmatched. This CDR3 is CASSKLAGEFNEQFF. CDR3 DNA: TGTGCCAGTAGTAAACTAGCGGGAGAGTTCAATGAGCAGTTCTTC.

This rearrangement joins TRBV5-4 to TRBJ1-2, with D possibly TRBD1 on 5 matching bases. Germline V gives CDR1 SGHNT, CDR2 YYREEE (reference sequence). The V and J ends lost 0 bases and 6 bases respectively, with 15 bases between them. This CDR3 has 15 residues. The CDR3 DNA follows: TGTGCCAGCAGCTTGGATGGGGGAGGGAGGAATGGCTACACCTTC. Its translation: CASSLDGGGRNGYTF. The full variable domain, in which reference TRBV5-4 and TRBJ1-2 provide the parts outside the CDR3, is ETGVTQSPTHLIKTRGQQVTLRCSSQSGHNTVSWYQQALGQGPQFIFQYYREEENGRGNFPPRFSGLQFPNYSSELNVNALELDDSALYLCASSLDGGGRNGYTFGSGTRLTVV.

J is TRBJ1-2 and V is TRBV11-2; D gene unclear. CDR3 length equals 13 residues. Trimming shortened V by 1 base and J by 8 bases, and 11 bases separated the two germline ends. Per the germline V gene, CDR1 is SGHAT and CDR2 is FQNNGV. CDR3 sequence: CASSLVSALGYTF. The CDR3 nucleotides are TGTGCCAGCAGCTTAGTATCCGCCCTGGGCTACACCTTC.

This chain uses TRBV6-5 with TRBJ1-2, with 7 bases lining up with TRBD1. Germline V lookup: CDR1 MNHEY, CDR2 SVGAGI. There are 14 residues in the CDR3. Unmatched junction bases numbered 6, after V lost 6 bases and J lost 2 bases. DNA of the CDR3: TGTGCCAGCAGCCCCCGGGACAGAAACTATGGCTACACCTTC. It translates to CASSPRDRNYGYTF.

DNA for the CDR3: TGTGCCAGCAGTTACAACATTGACAGGGGTGATCAGCCCCAGCATTTT. Protein product: CASSYNIDRGDQPQHF. The chain recombines TRBV28 with TRBJ1-5, with 8 nucleotides matching TRBD1. V shed 4 bases, J shed 5 bases, and the junction held 10 bases outside the gene matches. The CDR3 consists of 16 residues. Per germline, CDR1 MDHEN and CDR2 SYDVKM.

This chain connects TRBV6-4 to TRBJ2-1; 7 nucleotides agree with TRBD2. The V segment lost 0 bases and the J segment 3 bases; nucleotides outside the gene matches: 2. The CDR3 is 15 amino acids. Germline lookup yields CDR1 MRHNA and CDR2 SNTAGT. In nucleotides, the CDR3 is TGTGCCAGCAGTGACTCGGGGGGGGGCTACAATGAGCAGTTCTTC. Translating gives CASSDSGGGYNEQFF.

V and J are TRBV21-1 and TRBJ2-5; the table's D call TRBD1 went unverified against the DNA. TRBV21-1 is an annotated pseudogene. The CDR3 totals 12 residues. The CDR3 reads CASSHRGETQYF. CDR3 sequence (DNA): TGTGCCAGCAGTCACAGGGGAGAGACCCAGTACTTC.

The chain is built from TRBV5-6 and TRBJ2-3; TRBD2 agrees at 10 bases. Germline V gives CDR1 SGHDT, CDR2 YYEEEE. The CDR3 sequence is 16 residues long. Unmatched junction bases numbered 6, after V lost 2 bases and J lost 3 bases. The CDR3 bases are TGTGCCAGCAGCTTCTTCGGGACTAGCGAGACAGATACGCAGTATTTT. Its translation is CASSFFGTSETDTQYF.

This clone was detected only a few times. The chain couples TRBV5-1 to TRBJ2-2, with D hard to call. Trimming stripped 0 bases from V and 7 bases from J, with 7 bases between. Germline CDR1 SGHRS, CDR2 YFSETQ. This CDR3 region has 13 residues. Here the CDR3 reads CASSLVSDGELFF. CDR3 in DNA: TGCGCCAGCAGCTTGGTTTCGGACGGGGAGCTGTTTTTT.

The genes are TRBV2 and TRBJ1-5; perhaps TRBD1 as D (5 bases). V was clipped by 0 bases and J by 3 bases, with 9 bases between them. This CDR3 is built from 15 residues. CDR1 and CDR2 from the germline V gene are SNHLY and FYNNEI. CDR3 amino acids: CASSEAGAVNQPQHF. The CDR3 DNA reads TGTGCCAGCAGTGAAGCCGGGGCGGTCAATCAGCCCCAGCATTTT.

The chain has TRBV21-1 and TRBJ2-3; the table gives TRBD2 as D, unverified against the DNA. TRBV21-1 is listed as a pseudogene. This CDR3 region has 20 residues. As DNA, the CDR3 is TGTGCCAGCAGCCTCCCACTAGCGGGAGGGCTTCCAGGCAAGACAGATACGCAGTATTTT. Amino acid sequence: CASSLPLAGGLPGKTDTQYF.